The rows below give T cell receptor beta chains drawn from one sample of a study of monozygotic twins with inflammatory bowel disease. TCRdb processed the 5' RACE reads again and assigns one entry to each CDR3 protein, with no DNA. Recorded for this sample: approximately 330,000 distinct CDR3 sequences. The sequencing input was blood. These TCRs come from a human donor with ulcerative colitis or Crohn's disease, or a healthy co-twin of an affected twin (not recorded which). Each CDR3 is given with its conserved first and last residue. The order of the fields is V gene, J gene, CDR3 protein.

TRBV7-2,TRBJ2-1,CASSSRSGSIYEQFF
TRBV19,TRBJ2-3,CASSSWESTDTQYF
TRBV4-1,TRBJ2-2,CASSPDRGSAGELFF
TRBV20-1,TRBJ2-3,CSARDKTGATDTQYF
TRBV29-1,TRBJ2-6,CSVTGYSGANVLTF
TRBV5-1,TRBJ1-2,CASSLGLGSDYGYTF
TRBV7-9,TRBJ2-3,CASSLTGSTQYF
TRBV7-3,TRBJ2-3,CASSYRDAAQYF
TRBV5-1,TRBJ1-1,CASRAEGQANTEAFF
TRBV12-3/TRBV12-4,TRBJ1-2,CASRQGGGHGYTF
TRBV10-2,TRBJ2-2,CASSESTWGELFF
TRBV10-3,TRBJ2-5,CAISESGGPAETQYF
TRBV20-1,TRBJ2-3,CSALRGGGGTDTQYF
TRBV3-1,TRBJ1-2,CASSRDSRYGYTF
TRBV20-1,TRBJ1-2,CSASGQGSYGYTF
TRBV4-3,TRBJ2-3,CASSQDQAFTSGAYTDTQYF
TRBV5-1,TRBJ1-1,CASSLTPGDLRPFF
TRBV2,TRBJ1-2,CASIRGPTLGYTF